A single sample is the source of the 26 T cell receptor beta chains below, sequenced in a study of shared clonotypes between healthy human individuals (dated by TCRdb to the early 2020s). Receptor libraries were prepared by the immunoSEQ multiplex PCR assay. TCRdb retrieved this table from immuneACCESS and kept in-frame rearrangements only. Not all clones are present; in checked studies, unresolved V genes account for under half, and no reason is known for the remainder. The sample data list approximately 2,200,000 clones, and under 95% of these were observed just once. The ten top clones hold under 2% of the sample. CD8 naive samples consisted of CD45RO-negative cells that were positively selected for CCR7, yielding a CD45RA+CCR7+ population without TemRA cells. Sequences were obtained from naive CD8+ T cells from PBMCs. The cell subset or site label on this specimen signifies: CD45RA+CCR7+. The source is a man aged 18 to 29 in good health. Some clones in this sample may be carry-over from other donors' samples.

As for this clone: Germline and junction disagree at one end, which may indicate a read error. CDR3 coding DNA: TGCGCCAGCAGCTTGTTAGCGGGACCTCACGAGACCCAATACTTC. Its translation: CASSLLAGPHETQYF. The chain has TRBV5-1 and TRBJ2-5; 8 nucleotides agree with TRBD2. Germline V CDR1 and CDR2: SGHRS, YFSETQ. The CDR3 contains 15 residues.

This sequence joins TRBV5-1 and TRBJ2-1, with 12 bases identical to TRBD1. After removal of 4 bases from V and 6 bases from J, the junction contained 5 bases not matched to a gene. Germline assignment: CDR1 SGHRS and CDR2 YFSETQ. This CDR3 has 15 residues. CDR3 amino acids: CASSRDRGPGNEQFF. The CDR3 nucleotides read TGCGCCAGCAGCCGGGACAGGGGGCCAGGCAATGAGCAGTTCTTC.

With regard to this clone: The same CDR3 can be traced to other DNA sequences in this sample. The CDR3 spells CASSLLAGETGELFF. CDR3 coding DNA: TGTGCCAGCAGCTTACTAGCGGGAGAGACCGGGGAGCTGTTTTTT. The chain uses TRBV7-9 and TRBJ2-2; 10 nucleotides match TRBD2. This CDR3 comprises 15 residues. J gave up 5 bases and V 2 bases, and 2 bases lay outside the gene matches. The germline gives CDR1 SEHNR, CDR2 FQNEAQ (reference sequence).

The V call is TRBV27, the J call TRBJ2-7; D may be TRBD1 (5 bases). Per germline, CDR1 MNHEY and CDR2 SMNVEV (reference sequence). This CDR3 has 13 amino acids. Trimming stripped 1 base from V and 7 bases from J, with 11 bases between. The CDR3 spells CASSLFTGQEQYF. CDR3 bases: TGTGCCAGCAGTTTATTTACAGGTCAAGAGCAGTACTTC.

The chain uses TRBV28 and TRBJ2-7; D may be TRBD1 or TRBD2 (5 bases each). The germline V and J ends were trimmed by 5 bases and 2 bases, with 13 bases remaining between them. The CDR3 loop spans 14 amino acids. Germline loops: CDR1 MDHEN, CDR2 SYDVKM. The CDR3, as DNA: TGTGCCAGCAGTCCACCCGGGGCCGCCTACGAGCAGTACTTC. This sequence encodes CASSPPGAAYEQYF.

The chain combines TRBV6-5 with TRBJ2-1; D is perhaps TRBD1 (6 bases). The CDR3 covers 14 residues. Germline CDR1 reads MNHEY; CDR2 reads SVGAGI. Trimming took 8 bases from V and 8 from J, leaving 19 bases between them. The CDR3: CASQPYRNRDEQFF. DNA for the CDR3: TGTGCCAGCCAACCATATCGAAACAGGGATGAGCAGTTCTTC.

The chain combines TRBV2 with TRBJ2-7; weak D call: TRBD2 (5 bases). The germline V and J ends were trimmed by 9 bases and 0 bases, with 15 bases remaining between them. CDR3 size: 14 residues. From germline, CDR1 is SNHLY and CDR2 FYNNEI. The CDR3 loop reads CARQSGESSYEQYF. In DNA form, the CDR3 reads TGTGCCAGGCAGTCTGGGGAGAGCTCCTACGAGCAGTACTTC.

The chain links TRBV6-1 to TRBJ2-1, with TRBD1 as a possible D gene (5 bases). V was cut by 3 bases and J by 2 bases, with 11 bases left in between. The CDR3 has 15 amino acids. The germline V gene has CDR1 MNHNS and CDR2 SASEGT. CDR3 bases: TGTGCCAGCAGTGAGGGGCCTTGGGCCTACAATGAGCAGTTCTTC. It codes for CASSEGPWAYNEQFF.

CDR3 sequence: CASSIPSAGPGYTF. Written as DNA, the CDR3 is TGTGCCAGTAGTATCCCCTCGGCAGGGCCTGGCTACACCTTC. The chain couples TRBV19 to TRBJ1-2, with D maybe TRBD1 (5 bases). V was shortened by 3 bases and J by 7 bases, with 15 bases between the two germline ends. Germline CDR1 reads LNHDA; CDR2 reads SQIVND (reference sequence). The CDR3 sequence is 14 residues long.

The chain has TRBV15 and TRBJ2-1, with 8 bases fitting TRBD2. Per the germline V gene, CDR1 is LNHNV and CDR2 is YYDKDF (reference sequence). This CDR3 is built from 14 residues. The J segment lost 3 bases and the V segment lost 9 bases, leaving 7 bases of the junction unmatched. CDR3 sequence (DNA): TGTGCCACAGATGCGGGAGGACTCTACAATGAGCAGTTCTTC. As protein: CATDAGGLYNEQFF.

This clone was seen a single time. This chain uses TRBV6-6 with TRBJ2-7, with D maybe TRBD1 (5 bases). The length of the CDR3 is 14 residues. Germline V gene data show CDR1 as MNHNY and CDR2 as SVGAGI (reference sequence). V was trimmed by 2 bases and J by 3 bases, leaving 11 bases between them. The CDR3 coding sequence is TGTGCCAGCAGTTACCAGGCAGGGCTCTACGAGCAGTACTTC. Its translation is CASSYQAGLYEQYF.

The gene calls are TRBV4-1 and TRBJ2-7; weak D call: TRBD2 (6 bases). V was shortened by 0 bases and J by 2 bases, with 14 bases between the two germline ends. The CDR3 length is 16 residues. The V gene's germline CDR1 is MGHRA and CDR2 YSYEKL. The CDR3 is CASSQDWGLRAYEQYF. CDR3 bases: TGCGCCAGCAGCCAAGATTGGGGACTCAGAGCCTACGAGCAGTACTTC.

The rearrangement links TRBV27 to TRBJ2-3; 12 nucleotides match TRBD2. The V and J ends lost 5 bases and 0 bases, in that order; junction bases with no gene match: 15. Germline CDR1 is MNHEY and CDR2 is SMNVEV (reference sequence). This CDR3 has 20 amino acids. The CDR3 loop is CASSPAGLAGVPPSTDTQYF. In nucleotides, the CDR3 is TGTGCCAGCAGTCCAGCGGGACTAGCGGGCGTACCACCTAGCACAGATACGCAGTATTTT.

Comments on this clone: Additional DNA sequences in this sample encode the identical CDR3. The chain couples TRBV19 to TRBJ2-1; D call uncertain. CDR3 size: 15 residues. V lost 0 bases to trimming and J lost 4 bases, with 10 bases between them. CDR1 and CDR2 from the germline V gene are LNHDA and SQIVND (reference sequence). The DNA for the CDR3 is TGTGCCAGTAGTATAGATCGTGGTGGGTACAATGAGCAGTTCTTC. As protein: CASSIDRGGYNEQFF.

This clone appeared a single time. The chain combines TRBV11-2 with TRBJ2-7; TRBD2 might be the D (7 bases). Germline V gene lookup returns CDR1 SGHAT and CDR2 FQNNGV. Trimming shortened V by 5 bases and J by 6 bases, and 17 bases separated the two germline ends. This CDR3 spans 14 amino acids. CDR3 bases: TGTGCCAGCAGCCCGGGCCCCGGGGGGCGCGAGCAGTACTTC. Translation gives CASSPGPGGREQYF.

This rearrangement joins TRBV10-1 to TRBJ2-3; no clear D. Trimming stripped 4 bases from V and 6 bases from J, with 14 bases between. The CDR3 totals 14 residues. CDR1 and CDR2 (germline): WNHNN, SYGVQD (reference sequence). CDR3: CASSVLGPEDTQYF. The CDR3 DNA follows: TGCGCCAGCAGTGTGCTCGGCCCTGAGGATACGCAGTATTTT.

As DNA, the CDR3 is TGTGCCAGCAGCTTGTCCAGCACCGGGGGCGCTTTCTTT. Amino acid sequence: CASSLSSTGGAFF. The V gene is TRBV5-6, the J gene TRBJ1-1; maybe TRBD1 (6 bases). The CDR3 spans 13 residues. Trimming pared 1 base from V and 11 bases from J, leaving 15 bases between. CDR1 is SGHDT, CDR2 YYEEEE, per germline. The full variable domain, rest sourced from reference TRBV5-6 and TRBJ1-1, is DAGVTQSPTHLIKTRGQQVTLRCSPKSGHDTVSWYQQALGQGPQFIFQYYEEEERQRGNFPDRFSGHQFPNYSSELNVNALLLGDSALYLCASSLSSTGGAFFGQGTRLTVV.

In DNA form, the CDR3 reads TGTGCCAGTAGCCAACTCCAGGGGGCGGACGAGCAGTACTTC. This gives the protein CASSQLQGADEQYF. V and J are TRBV19 and TRBJ2-7; 8 bases are a match to TRBD1. CDR3 length: 14 amino acids. From germline, CDR1 is LNHDA and CDR2 SQIVND (reference sequence). J gave up 5 bases and V 6 bases, and 9 bases lay outside the gene matches. Using reference TRBV19 and TRBJ2-7 for the parts outside the CDR3, the full variable domain is DGGITQSPKYLFRKEGQNVTLSCEQNLNHDAMYWYRQDPGQGLRLIYYSQIVNDFQKGDIAEGYSVSREKKESFPLTVTSAQKNPTAFYLCASSQLQGADEQYFGPGTRLTVT.

This clone was seen a single time. This chain connects TRBV7-9 to TRBJ1-1; D perhaps matches TRBD1 (6 bases). In germline, CDR1 is SEHNR, CDR2 FQNEAQ (reference sequence). CDR3 size: 16 residues. V dropped 4 bases and J dropped 1 base, with 16 bases sitting between them. The CDR3, as DNA: TGTGCCAGCAGCTCGAACAGGGTGGAAGAGAACACTGAAGCTTTCTTT. Its protein is CASSSNRVEENTEAFF.

This clone is a singleton in its sample. The V gene is TRBV6-6, the J gene TRBJ2-2; 8 bases align to TRBD2. The ends lost 1 base at V and 6 bases at J; junction bases unmatched: 7. CDR3 size: 16 residues. The germline CDR1 and CDR2 sequences are MNHNY and SVGAGI (reference sequence). In DNA, the CDR3 is TGTGCCAGCAGTTACTTGGCTAGCGGGTCTGCCGGGGAGCTGTTTTTT. It is translated as CASSYLASGSAGELFF.

The chain recombines TRBV6-4 with TRBJ2-1; D perhaps matches TRBD2 (5 bases). CDR3 length: 18 amino acids. Trimming shortened V by 0 bases and J by 4 bases, and 19 bases separated the two germline ends. Germline V gene data show CDR1 as MRHNA and CDR2 as SNTAGT. The DNA for the CDR3 is TGTGCCAGCAGTGACTCGAAGGACTTCCCTTCGGAGTACAATGAGCAGTTCTTC. The encoded protein is CASSDSKDFPSEYNEQFF.

The chain has TRBV5-6 and TRBJ2-1, with 10 bases identical to TRBD2. Trimming took 0 bases from V and 7 from J; bases not matched to a gene: 7. CDR3 length: 16 residues. CDR1 and CDR2 from the germline V gene are SGHDT and YYEEEE. CDR3 loop: CASSLVLAGVWNEQFF. In DNA form, the CDR3 reads TGTGCCAGCAGCTTGGTGCTAGCGGGAGTGTGGAATGAGCAGTTCTTC. Full variable domain (outside the CDR3, taken from reference TRBV5-6 and TRBJ2-1): DAGVTQSPTHLIKTRGQQVTLRCSPKSGHDTVSWYQQALGQGPQFIFQYYEEEERQRGNFPDRFSGHQFPNYSSELNVNALLLGDSALYLCASSLVLAGVWNEQFFGPGTRLTVL.

The rearrangement links TRBV7-8 to TRBJ1-1; no clear D gene. This CDR3 region has 13 residues. V lost 5 bases and J lost 3, with 10 bases in between. Germline assignment: CDR1 SGHVS and CDR2 FQNEAQ. The CDR3 DNA reads TGTGCCAGCAGCCCGCTGGGGTACACTGAAGCTTTCTTT. This encodes CASSPLGYTEAFF. Together with reference TRBV7-8 and TRBJ1-1, the CDR3 gives the full variable domain: GAGVSQSPRYKVAKRGQDVALRCDPISGHVSLFWYQQALGQGPEFLTYFQNEAQLDKSGLPSDRFFAERPEGSVSTLKIQRTQQEDSAVYLCASSPLGYTEAFFGQGTRLTVV.

This clone showed up just once. This chain connects TRBV5-1 to TRBJ2-3, with TRBD2 matching over 10 bases. The length of the CDR3 is 15 residues. Trimming took 7 bases from V and 4 from J; bases not matched to a gene: 9. Germline values: CDR1 SGHRS, CDR2 YFSETQ. CDR3 DNA: TGCGCCAGCTTTACAGCGGGAGGGCCCCCAGATACGCAGTATTTT. Amino acids: CASFTAGGPPDTQYF.

The chain couples TRBV28 to TRBJ1-5, with D perhaps TRBD1 (6 bases). Germline loops: CDR1 MDHEN, CDR2 SYDVKM. The CDR3 runs 13 residues. V gave up 8 bases and J gave up 6 bases, with 14 bases separating them. In DNA, the CDR3 is TGTGCCAGCGCGGGGGGGCCGAGTCAGCCCCAGCATTTT. Its protein product is CASAGGPSQPQHF.

The rearrangement uses TRBV9 and TRBJ2-5, with 8 bases aligning to TRBD1. Gene TRBJ2-7 matches the end of the DNA better, so the J call may be wrong. This CDR3 comprises 16 residues. Germline V gene sequence: CDR1 SGDLS, CDR2 YYNGEE. CDR3 nucleotides: TGTGCCAGCAGCGTTAGCCAGGGGGCGCCGTCCTACGAGCAGTACTTC. Translating gives CASSVSQGAPSYEQYF.